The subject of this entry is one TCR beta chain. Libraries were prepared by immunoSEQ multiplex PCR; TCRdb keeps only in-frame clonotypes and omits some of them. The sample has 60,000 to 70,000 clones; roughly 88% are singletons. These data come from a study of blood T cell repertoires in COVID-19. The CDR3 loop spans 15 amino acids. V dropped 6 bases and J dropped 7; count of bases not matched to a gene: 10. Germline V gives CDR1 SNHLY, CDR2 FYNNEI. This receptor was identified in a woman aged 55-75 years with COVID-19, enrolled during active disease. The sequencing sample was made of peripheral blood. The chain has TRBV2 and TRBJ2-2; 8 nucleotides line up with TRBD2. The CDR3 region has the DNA TGTGCCAGCAGAACGGCGGGGGGCCCGGTCGGGGAGCTGTTTTTT. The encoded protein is CASRTAGGPVGELFF.